The sequence of this T cell receptor (beta chain) was determined in a study of vaccination and CD4 T cells after COVID-19. The time point is: late sampling 161 to 241 days after vaccination in three convalescent patients. Specified treatment: approximately nine-day PBMC culture with coronavirus spike peptide pools or control peptides (ViraFEST assay). The authors swapped half the medium for fresh IL-2 medium on days 3 and 7. A remark on this clonotype: The antigen remains undetermined.

Cultured CD4+ T cells had their DNA profiled by the Oncomine TCR Beta short-read assay. TCRdb re-called the PCR reads through MiXCR, storing one row per CDR3 protein. The sample shows some 21,000 distinct CDR3 sequences, over 40% of them seen only once. Germline V CDR1 and CDR2: MDHEN, SYDVKM. The CDR3 has 12 amino acids. V lost 6 bases, J lost 5 bases, and 10 bases lay in between. This receptor was identified in a human donor who had recovered from COVID-19. The sample was CD4+ T cells from blood, cultured in vitro, taken about 7 months after SARS-CoV-2 vaccination. J is TRBJ1-2 and V is TRBV28; D possibly corresponds to TRBD1 (6 bases). This CDR3 reads CASSLGQYGYTF. The DNA of the CDR3 is TGTGCCAGCAGCCTCGGACAGTATGGCTACACCTTC.